The source of this T cell receptor (beta chain) is a study of T cell responses to AZD1222 COVID-19 vaccine. Study-wide results and caveats: Only five to seven AZD1222 recipients tested seropositive at baseline. The peak T cell response came first, and repertoires were sampled only after it.

V trimming: 3 bases; J trimming: 0 bases; junction bases outside the gene matches: 4. CDR1 is MNHEY, CDR2 SMNVEV, per germline (reference sequence). CDR3 length: 17 amino acids. This clone was observed a handful of times. Its matching antigen is unknown. Method: immunoSEQ multiplex PCR; TCRdb's copy keeps in-frame clones and lacks some. The sample holds under 140,000 clones, approximately 94% seen once. The chain joins TRBV27 to TRBJ1-6, with 8 bases aligning to TRBD1. The sequence derives from an adult who received the AZD1222 COVID-19 vaccine. The material was peripheral blood, obtained 28 days after the second AZD1222 dose. CDR3 coding DNA: TGTGCCAGCAGTTTCCGGGACAGGAGCTCCTATAATTCACCCCTCCACTTT. Its translation is CASSFRDRSSYNSPLHF.